This T cell receptor (beta chain) was recovered during a study of shared clonotypes between healthy human individuals. Regarding the study as a whole: Clonotype sharing among donors was expected to depend on sequencing depth.

This CDR3 is 15 amino acids long. After removal of 5 bases from V and 10 bases from J, the junction contained 13 bases not matched to a gene. Looked up from germline, CDR1 is SGHTA and CDR2 is FQGNSA. Concerning this clone itself: Its antigen is not identified.

Unsorted samples relied on roughly 100 million PBMCs, which served as the source of genomic DNA. Genomic DNA belonging to each subset was distributed in equal measure over several immunoSEQ plates. Original handling: Filtering differed because ImmunoSEQ produced junction-only sequences that carried no quality scores. TCRdb keeps only in-frame clones here, not all; method: immunoSEQ multiplex PCR. That table furnishes V, J and clone size, whereas the DNA furnished D and trimming. The sample has around 500,000 clones; 70% to 85% are singletons. The J gene is TRBJ2-1, the V gene TRBV7-2, with 8 bases aligning to TRBD2. Material for sequencing was PBMCs. The clonotype comes from a woman aged 40 to 50 in good health. Some clones in this sample may be carry-over from other donors' samples. CDR3 in amino acids: CASSRPGLGFGEQFF. CDR3 DNA: TGTGCCAGCAGCCGGCCGGGACTAGGATTTGGCGAGCAGTTCTTC.